This T cell receptor (beta chain) emerged from a study of OX40 agonist ivuxolimab in advanced cancers. Study-level findings and limits: CD8+ T cells showed, on average, more clonal expansion than CD4+ cells.

Prior autoimmune disease or systemic immunosuppression barred patients. Collection of blood occurred at baseline, at cycle 4 day 1, and at cycle 7 day 1. Concerning this clone: Antigen: not known.

The repertoire was sequenced with immunoSEQ multiplex PCR; TCRdb's copy has only in-frame clones and lacks some. The table lists about 20,000 clones, 86% of them singletons. The V end was cut by 4 bases, the J end by 2 bases, with 10 bases between. The germline gives CDR1 SGDLS, CDR2 YYNGEE. This CDR3 region has 14 residues. V is TRBV9 and J is TRBJ1-3, with unresolved D. The origin of this receptor is an adult with an advanced solid tumor such as melanoma, head and neck, liver or kidney cancer. Material: CD4+ or CD8+ T cells sorted from blood, obtained in a trial of the OX40 agonist ivuxolimab. The CDR3 sequence: CASSTRGTGNTIYF. The CDR3 nucleotides read TGTGCCAGCAGCACCCGGGGTACTGGAAACACCATATATTTT.